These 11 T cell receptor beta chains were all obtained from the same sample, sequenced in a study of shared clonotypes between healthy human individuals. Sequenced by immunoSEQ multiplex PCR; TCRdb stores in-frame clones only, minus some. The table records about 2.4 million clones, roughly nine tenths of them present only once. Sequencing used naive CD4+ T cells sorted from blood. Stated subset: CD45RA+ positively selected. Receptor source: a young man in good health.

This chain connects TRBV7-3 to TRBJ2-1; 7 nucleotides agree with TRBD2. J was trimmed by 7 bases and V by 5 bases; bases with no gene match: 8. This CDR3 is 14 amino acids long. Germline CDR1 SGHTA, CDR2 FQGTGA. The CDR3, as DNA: TGTGCCAGCAGCCGAGGCGGGAGTCTAAATGAGCAGTTCTTC. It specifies CASSRGGSLNEQFF. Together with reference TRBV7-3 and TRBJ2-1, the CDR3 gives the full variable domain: GAGVSQTPSNKVTEKGKYVELRCDPISGHTALYWYRQSLGQGPEFLIYFQGTGAADDSGLPNDRFFAVRPEGSVSTLKIQRTERGDSAVYLCASSRGGSLNEQFFGPGTRLTVL.

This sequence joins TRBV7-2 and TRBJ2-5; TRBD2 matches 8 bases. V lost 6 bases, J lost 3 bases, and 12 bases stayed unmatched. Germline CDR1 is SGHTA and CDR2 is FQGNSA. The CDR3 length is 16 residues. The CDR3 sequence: CASRLPYTGGEETQYF. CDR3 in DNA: TGTGCCAGCAGACTTCCATACACGGGAGGGGAAGAGACCCAGTACTTC.

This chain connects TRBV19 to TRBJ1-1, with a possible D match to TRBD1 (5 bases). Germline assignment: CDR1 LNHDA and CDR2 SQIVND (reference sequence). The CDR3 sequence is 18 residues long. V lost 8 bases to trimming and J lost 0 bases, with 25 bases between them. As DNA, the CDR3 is TGTGCCAGTTCTGCCCAGGGCTGGGACGCTGGGGTGAACACTGAAGCTTTCTTT. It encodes CASSAQGWDAGVNTEAFF.

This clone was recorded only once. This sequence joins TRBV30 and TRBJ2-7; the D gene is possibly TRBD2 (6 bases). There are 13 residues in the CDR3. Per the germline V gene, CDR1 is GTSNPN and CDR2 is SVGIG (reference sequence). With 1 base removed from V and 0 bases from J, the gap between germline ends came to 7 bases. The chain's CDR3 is CAWSGGVSYEQYF. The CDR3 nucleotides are TGTGCCTGGAGTGGGGGGGTCTCCTACGAGCAGTACTTC.

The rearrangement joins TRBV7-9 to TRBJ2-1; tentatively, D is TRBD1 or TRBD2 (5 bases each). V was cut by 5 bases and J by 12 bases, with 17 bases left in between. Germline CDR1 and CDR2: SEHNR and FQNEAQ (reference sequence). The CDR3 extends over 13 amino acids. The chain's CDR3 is CASSETQGAGQFF. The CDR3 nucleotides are TGTGCCAGCAGCGAGACGCAGGGCGCGGGGCAGTTCTTC.

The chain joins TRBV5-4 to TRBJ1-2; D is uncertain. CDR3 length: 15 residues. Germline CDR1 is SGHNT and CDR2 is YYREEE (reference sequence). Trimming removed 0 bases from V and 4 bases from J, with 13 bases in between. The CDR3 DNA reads TGTGCCAGCAGCTTGGACCGCAGAAGGTCCTATGGCTACACCTTC. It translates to CASSLDRRRSYGYTF.

The CDR3 is CASSLGQGSDTQYF. The CDR3 DNA is TGCGCCAGCAGCCTAGGACAGGGATCGGATACGCAGTATTTT. The chain joins TRBV4-3 to TRBJ2-3; 8 bases align to TRBD1. The CDR3 extends over 14 amino acids. In germline, CDR1 is LGHNA, CDR2 YSLEER. V gave up 4 bases and J gave up 6 bases; unmatched junction bases: 6.

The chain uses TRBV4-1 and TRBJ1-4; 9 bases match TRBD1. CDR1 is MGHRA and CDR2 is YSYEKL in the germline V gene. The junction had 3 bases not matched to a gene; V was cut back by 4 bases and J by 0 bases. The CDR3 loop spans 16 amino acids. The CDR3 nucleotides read TGCGCCAGCAGCCTCCGGGACAGGGCAACTAATGAAAAACTGTTTTTT. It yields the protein CASSLRDRATNEKLFF.

The CDR3 DNA follows: TGTGCCAGCAGGGACAGTTTGCGGAGCTCCTACGAGCAGTACTTC. Its protein product is CASRDSLRSSYEQYF. The gene calls are TRBV6-6 and TRBJ2-7, with a possible D match to TRBD1 (6 bases). The CDR3 extends over 15 amino acids. V was pared by 6 bases and J by 0 bases, with 15 bases between. The germline CDR1 and CDR2 sequences are MNHNY and SVGAGI (reference sequence).

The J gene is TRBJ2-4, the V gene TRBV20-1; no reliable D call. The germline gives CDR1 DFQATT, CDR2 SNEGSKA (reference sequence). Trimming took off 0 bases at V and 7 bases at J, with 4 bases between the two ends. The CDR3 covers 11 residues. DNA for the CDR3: TGCAGTGCTAGAGAGGGCAACATTCAGTACTTC. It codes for CSAREGNIQYF.

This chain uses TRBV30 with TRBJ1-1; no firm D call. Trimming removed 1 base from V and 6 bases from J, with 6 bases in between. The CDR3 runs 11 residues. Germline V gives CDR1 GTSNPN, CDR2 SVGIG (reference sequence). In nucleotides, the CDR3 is TGTGCCTGGAGTGGCCAGGCTGAAGCTTTCTTT. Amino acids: CAWSGQAEAFF.